This T cell receptor (beta chain) was profiled in a study of control samples from healthy donors and cancer patients. The method was immunoSEQ multiplex PCR; TCRdb's version includes in-frame clones alone and lacks a portion of them. Here the sample spans some 150,000 clones, 96% being singletons. V shed 0 bases, J shed 3 bases, and the junction held 3 bases outside the gene matches. This CDR3 is 15 amino acids long. Germline loops: CDR1 SGDLS, CDR2 YYNGEE. The chain links TRBV9 to TRBJ2-3; 8 bases map to TRBD2. The source material was blood. The clonotype comes from a woman in her 30s in good health. DNA for the CDR3: TGTGCCAGCAGCGTAGCCGGGGGGGGAACAGATACGCAGTATTTT. Its protein product is CASSVAGGGTDTQYF.